Listed below are T cell receptor beta chains from one sample, sequenced in a study of shared clonotypes between healthy human individuals. The data were produced by immunoSEQ multiplex PCR, yet TCRdb's version contains in-frame clones alone and is incomplete. The table shows around 990,000 clones, with 60% to 85% occurring only once. The sample taken for sequencing was memory CD4+ T cells from PBMCs. The receptors were sampled from a man younger than 35 in good health. Some clones in this sample may be carry-over from other donors' samples. The CDR3 runs from the conserved cysteine through the conserved F or W. A D gene is named only where the DNA matches it firmly. Some rows have no size entry. The others give once, few or many, or a class for an expanded clone.

v_gene	abundance	j_gene	d_gene	CDR3nt	CDR3aa
TRBV5-6	-	TRBJ1-5	-	TGTGCCAGCAGCGACGGACCCGCGGGGGGACAGCCCCAGCATTTT	CASSDGPAGGQPQHF
TRBV30	few	TRBJ2-5	TRBD2	TGTGCCTGGAGCGCGGGGGGGGAGACCCAGTACTTC	CAWSAGGETQYF
TRBV5-6	-	TRBJ2-2	TRBD1	TGTGCCAGCAGCTTTTTGGGACAGGGGACCGGGGAGCTGTTTTTT	CASSFLGQGTGELFF
TRBV11-3	once	TRBJ1-1	-	TGTGCCAGCAGCTTGATCGGAAGCACTGAAGCTTTCTTT	CASSLIGSTEAFF
TRBV5-1	-	TRBJ2-1	-	TGCGCCAGCAGCTTGGGGCAGTACAATGAGCAGTTCTTC	CASSLGQYNEQFF
TRBV2	many	TRBJ1-5	TRBD1	TGTGCCAGCAGGGGACCACAGGGGTATAGCAATCAGCCCCAGCATTTT	CASRGPQGYSNQPQHF
TRBV4-3	-	TRBJ2-2	TRBD2	TGCGCCAGCAGCCAACCACTAACCGGGACTACCAACACCGGGGAGCTGTTTTTT	CASSQPLTGTTNTGELFF
TRBV5-1	-	TRBJ2-7	TRBD1	TGCGCCAGCAGCGGCGGGACAGGGATTTCCTACGAGCAGTACTTC	CASSGGTGISYEQYF
TRBV6-6	-	TRBJ2-7	-	TGTGCCAGCACTCGACCCAACCTTTCCTACGAGCAGTACTTC	CASTRPNLSYEQYF
TRBV30	-	TRBJ2-2	-	TGTGCCTGGGAAGACAGTTCCAGGGAGCTGTTTTTT	CAWEDSSRELFF
TRBV28	few	TRBJ1-5	-	TGTGCCAGCAGTCTCCCCCAATGGAATCAGCCCCAGCATTTT	CASSLPQWNQPQHF
TRBV6-1	-	TRBJ2-1	-	TGTGCCAGCACGGGGGGCATCGGGTCCTACAATGAGCAGTTCTTC	CASTGGIGSYNEQFF
TRBV6-1	-	TRBJ2-3	-	TGTGCCAGCAGTGCCAGGGGCGGGAGTGGGGTAACAGATACGCAGTATTTT	CASSARGGSGVTDTQYF
TRBV7-9	-	TRBJ2-6	TRBD1	TGTGCCAGCAGCTTAGACAGGGGGGCCTCTGGGGCCAACGTCCTGACTTTC	CASSLDRGASGANVLTF
TRBV7-6	once	TRBJ2-3	TRBD2	TGTGCCAGCAGCTTACTAGCGGGAGCGAGCACAGATACGCAGTATTTT	CASSLLAGASTDTQYF
TRBV4-1	once	TRBJ2-5	-	TGCGCCAGCAGCCTCCAAGGCTCGGGACAAACCCAGACCCAGTACTTC	CASSLQGSGQTQTQYF
TRBV9	-	TRBJ1-3	TRBD1	TGTGCCAGCAGCGTCGACAGGGATGGAAACACCATATATTTT	CASSVDRDGNTIYF
TRBV7-8	few	TRBJ1-1	-	TGTGCCAGCAGCTTAGGTCAGGCTGGGAACACTGAAGCTTTCTTT	CASSLGQAGNTEAFF
TRBV5-1	few	TRBJ2-3	-	TGCGCCAGCAGCCCCCGGGGTAGCGGAAGGGGAGATACGCAGTATTTT	CASSPRGSGRGDTQYF
TRBV18	-	TRBJ2-7	TRBD2	TGTGCCAGCTCACCGCCGGGACTAGCGGCCTCCTACGAGCAGTACTTC	CASSPPGLAASYEQYF
TRBV4-2	-	TRBJ2-7	TRBD2	TGTGCCAGCAGCCGTTCCGGGACTAGCGCTAGCGAGCAGTACTTC	CASSRSGTSASEQYF
TRBV19	-	TRBJ2-7	TRBD2	TGTGCCAGTAGTATGTACGGCGGGAGGCCTTCATCCTACGAGCAGTACTTC	CASSMYGGRPSSYEQYF
TRBV5-6	-	TRBJ1-2	-	TGTGCCAGCAGCCTGGTACAGGGATATGGCTACACCTTC	CASSLVQGYGYTF
TRBV7-3	-	TRBJ2-5	TRBD1	TGTGCCAGCAGCGTCCGGGACAGGGGAGAGACCCAGTACTTC	CASSVRDRGETQYF
TRBV7-9	-	TRBJ1-1	-	TGTGCCAGCAGCGCAGGCCGGATGAACACTGAAGCTTTCTTT	CASSAGRMNTEAFF
TRBV2	-	TRBJ2-7	TRBD2	TGTGCCAGCAGTGACAACGTAGCGGGAGTATACGAGCAGTACTTC	CASSDNVAGVYEQYF
TRBV4-2	-	TRBJ2-2	-	TGTGCCAGCAGCCAAGTAACCAATACCGGGGAGCTGTTTTTT	CASSQVTNTGELFF
TRBV2	-	TRBJ2-1	-	TGTGCCAGCAGTGAGTTTACGGTTTCCTACAATGAGCAGTTCTTC	CASSEFTVSYNEQFF
TRBV5-1	few	TRBJ2-7	-	TGCGCCAGCAGCTTGGCGAACAACTACGAGCAGTACTTC	CASSLANNYEQYF
TRBV30	-	TRBJ1-6	TRBD1	TGTGCCTGGAACCGGGACAGTAATTCACCCCTCCACTTT	CAWNRDSNSPLHF